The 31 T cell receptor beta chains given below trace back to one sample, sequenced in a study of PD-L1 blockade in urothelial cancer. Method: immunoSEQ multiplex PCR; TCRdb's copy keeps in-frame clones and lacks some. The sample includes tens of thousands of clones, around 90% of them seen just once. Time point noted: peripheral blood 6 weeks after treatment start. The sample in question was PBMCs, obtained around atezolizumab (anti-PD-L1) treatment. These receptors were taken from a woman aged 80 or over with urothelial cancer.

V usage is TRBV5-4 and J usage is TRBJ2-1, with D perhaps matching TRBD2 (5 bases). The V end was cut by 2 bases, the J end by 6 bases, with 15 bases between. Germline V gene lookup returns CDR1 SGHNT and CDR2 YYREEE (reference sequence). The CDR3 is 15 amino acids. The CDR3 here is CASSFDYGQANEQFF. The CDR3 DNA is TGTGCCAGCAGCTTCGACTACGGCCAGGCCAATGAGCAGTTCTTC. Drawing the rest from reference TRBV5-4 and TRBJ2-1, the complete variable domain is ETGVTQSPTHLIKTRGQQVTLRCSSQSGHNTVSWYQQALGQGPQFIFQYYREEENGRGNFPPRFSGLQFPNYSSELNVNALELDDSALYLCASSFDYGQANEQFFGPGTRLTVL.

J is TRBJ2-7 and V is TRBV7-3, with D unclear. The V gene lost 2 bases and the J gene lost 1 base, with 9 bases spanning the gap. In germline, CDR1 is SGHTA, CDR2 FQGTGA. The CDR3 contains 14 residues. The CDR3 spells CASSLGPRSYEQYF. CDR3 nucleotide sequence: TGTGCCAGCAGCTTAGGCCCACGATCCTACGAGCAGTACTTC.

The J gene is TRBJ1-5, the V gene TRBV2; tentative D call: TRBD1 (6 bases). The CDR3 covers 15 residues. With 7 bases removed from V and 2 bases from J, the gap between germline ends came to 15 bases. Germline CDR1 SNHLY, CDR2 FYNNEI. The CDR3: CASNPRAGGNQPQHF. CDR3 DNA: TGTGCCAGCAACCCCAGGGCAGGGGGCAATCAGCCCCAGCATTTT.

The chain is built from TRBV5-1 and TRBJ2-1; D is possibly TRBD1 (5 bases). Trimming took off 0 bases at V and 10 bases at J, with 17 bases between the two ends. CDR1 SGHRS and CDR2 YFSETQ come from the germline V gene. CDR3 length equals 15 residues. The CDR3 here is CASSLGATVFEEQFF. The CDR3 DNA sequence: TGCGCCAGCAGCTTGGGGGCGACAGTTTTCGAAGAGCAGTTCTTC.

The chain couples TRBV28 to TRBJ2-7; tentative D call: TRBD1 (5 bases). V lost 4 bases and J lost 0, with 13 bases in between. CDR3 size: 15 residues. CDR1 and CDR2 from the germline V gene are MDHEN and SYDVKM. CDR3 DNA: TGTGCCAGCAGTTCAAGACAGCGTCTCTCCTACGAGCAGTACTTC. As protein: CASSSRQRLSYEQYF. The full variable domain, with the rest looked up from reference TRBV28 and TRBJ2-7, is DVKVTQSSRYLVKRTGEKVFLECVQDMDHENMFWYRQDPGLGLRLIYFSYDVKMKEKGDIPEGYSVSREKKERFSLILESASTNQTSMYLCASSSRQRLSYEQYFGPGTRLTVT.

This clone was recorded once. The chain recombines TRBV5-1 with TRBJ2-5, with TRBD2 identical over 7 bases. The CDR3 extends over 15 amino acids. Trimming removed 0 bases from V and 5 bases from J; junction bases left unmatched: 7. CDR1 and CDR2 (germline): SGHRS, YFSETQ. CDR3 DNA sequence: TGCGCCAGCAGCTTGGAGGGGCGGGAGCGGGAGACCCAGTACTTC. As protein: CASSLEGRERETQYF.

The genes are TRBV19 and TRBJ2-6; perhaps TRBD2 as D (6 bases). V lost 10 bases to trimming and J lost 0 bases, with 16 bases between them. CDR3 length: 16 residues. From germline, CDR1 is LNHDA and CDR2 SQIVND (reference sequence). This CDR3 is CATPSGRGSGANVLTF. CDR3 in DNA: TGTGCCACTCCTTCCGGGCGGGGCTCTGGGGCCAACGTCCTGACTTTC.

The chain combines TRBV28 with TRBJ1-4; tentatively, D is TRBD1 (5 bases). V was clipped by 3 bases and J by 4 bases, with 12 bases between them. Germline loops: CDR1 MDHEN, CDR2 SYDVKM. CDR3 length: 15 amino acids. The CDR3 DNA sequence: TGTGCCAGCAGTTTTCCCGGGACTGTTAATGAAAAACTGTTTTTT. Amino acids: CASSFPGTVNEKLFF.

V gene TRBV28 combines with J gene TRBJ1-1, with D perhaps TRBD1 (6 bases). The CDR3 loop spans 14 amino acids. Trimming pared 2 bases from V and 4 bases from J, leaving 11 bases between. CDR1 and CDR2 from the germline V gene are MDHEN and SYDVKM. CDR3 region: CASSLPTGTTEAFF. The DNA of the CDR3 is TGTGCCAGCAGTTTACCCACAGGGACCACTGAAGCTTTCTTT.

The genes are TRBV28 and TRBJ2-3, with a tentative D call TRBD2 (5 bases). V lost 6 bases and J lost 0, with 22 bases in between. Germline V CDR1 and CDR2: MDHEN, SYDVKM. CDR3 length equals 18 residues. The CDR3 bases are TGTGCCAGCAGCCGACTGGGGAGTCGGTACCTTAGCACAGATACGCAGTATTTT. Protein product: CASSRLGSRYLSTDTQYF.

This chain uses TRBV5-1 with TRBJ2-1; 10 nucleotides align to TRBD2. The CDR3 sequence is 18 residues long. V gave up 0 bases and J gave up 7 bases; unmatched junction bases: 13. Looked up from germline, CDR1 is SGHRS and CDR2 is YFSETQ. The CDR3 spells CASSLVASGRFVGNEQFF. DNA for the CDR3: TGCGCCAGCAGCTTGGTGGCTAGCGGGAGATTTGTGGGGAATGAGCAGTTCTTC. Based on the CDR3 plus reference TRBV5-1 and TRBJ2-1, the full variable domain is KAGVTQTPRYLIKTRGQQVTLSCSPISGHRSVSWYQQTPGQGLQFLFEYFSETQRNKGNFPGRFSGRQFSNSRSEMNVSTLELGDSALYLCASSLVASGRFVGNEQFFGPGTRLTVL.

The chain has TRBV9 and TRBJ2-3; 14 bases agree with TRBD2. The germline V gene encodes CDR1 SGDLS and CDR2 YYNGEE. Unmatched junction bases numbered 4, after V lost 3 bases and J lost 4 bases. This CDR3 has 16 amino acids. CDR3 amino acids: CASSAGTSGRADTQYF. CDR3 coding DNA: TGTGCCAGCAGCGCCGGGACTAGCGGGAGAGCAGATACGCAGTATTTT.

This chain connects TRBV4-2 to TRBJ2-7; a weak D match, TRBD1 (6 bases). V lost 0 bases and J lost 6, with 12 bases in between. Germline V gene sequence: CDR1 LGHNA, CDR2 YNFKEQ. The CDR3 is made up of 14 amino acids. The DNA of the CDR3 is TGTGCCAGCAGCCAAGATTTACTAGGGGGCGAGCAGTACTTC. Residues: CASSQDLLGGEQYF.

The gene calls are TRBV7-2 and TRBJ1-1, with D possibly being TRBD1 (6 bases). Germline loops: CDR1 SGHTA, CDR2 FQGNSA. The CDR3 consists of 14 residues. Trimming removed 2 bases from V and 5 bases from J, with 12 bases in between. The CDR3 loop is CASSLFRGETEAFF. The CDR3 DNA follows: TGTGCCAGCAGCTTATTCAGGGGTGAAACTGAAGCTTTCTTT.

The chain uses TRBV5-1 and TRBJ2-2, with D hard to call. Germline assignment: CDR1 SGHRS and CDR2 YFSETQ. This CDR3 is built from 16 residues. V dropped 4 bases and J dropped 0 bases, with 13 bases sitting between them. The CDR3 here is CASSTDLSTNTGELFF. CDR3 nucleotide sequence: TGCGCCAGCAGCACTGATCTGAGCACGAACACCGGGGAGCTGTTTTTT.

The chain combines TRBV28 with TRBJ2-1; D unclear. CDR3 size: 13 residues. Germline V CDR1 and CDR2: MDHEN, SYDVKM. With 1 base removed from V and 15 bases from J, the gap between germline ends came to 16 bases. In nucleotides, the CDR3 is TGTGCCAGCAGTTTATACCTCTCAGCCGGGTTGTTCTTC. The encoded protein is CASSLYLSAGLFF.

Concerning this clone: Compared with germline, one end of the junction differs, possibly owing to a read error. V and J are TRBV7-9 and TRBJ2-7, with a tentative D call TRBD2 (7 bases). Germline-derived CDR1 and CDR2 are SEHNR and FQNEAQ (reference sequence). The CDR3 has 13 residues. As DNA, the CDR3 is TGTGCCAGCAGCAGCGGTCCGGGGGGCGCGGTGGCCTTC. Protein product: CASSSGPGGAVAF.

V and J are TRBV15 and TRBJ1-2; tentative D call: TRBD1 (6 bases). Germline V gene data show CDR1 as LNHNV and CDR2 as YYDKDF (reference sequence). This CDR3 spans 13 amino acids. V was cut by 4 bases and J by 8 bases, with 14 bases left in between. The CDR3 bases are TGTGCCACCAGCATCAGGACAGCCCACGGCTACACCTTC. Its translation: CATSIRTAHGYTF.

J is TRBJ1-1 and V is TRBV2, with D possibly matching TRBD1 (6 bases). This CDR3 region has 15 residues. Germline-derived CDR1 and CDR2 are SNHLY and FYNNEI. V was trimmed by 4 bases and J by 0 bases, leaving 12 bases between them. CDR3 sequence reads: CASSADSQMNTEAFF. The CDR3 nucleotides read TGTGCCAGCAGTGCGGACAGTCAAATGAACACTGAAGCTTTCTTT. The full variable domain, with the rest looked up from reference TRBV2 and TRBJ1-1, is EPEVTQTPSHQVTQMGQEVILRCVPISNHLYFYWYRQILGQKVEFLVSFYNNEISEKSEIFDDQFSVERPDGSNFTLKIRSTKLEDSAMYFCASSADSQMNTEAFFGQGTRLTVV.

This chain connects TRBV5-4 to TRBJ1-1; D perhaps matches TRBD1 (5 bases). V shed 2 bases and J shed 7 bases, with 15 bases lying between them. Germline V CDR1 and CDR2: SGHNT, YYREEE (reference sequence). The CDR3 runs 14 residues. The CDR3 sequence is CASSLGRAGGEAFF. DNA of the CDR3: TGTGCCAGCAGCTTAGGCAGGGCGGGGGGTGAAGCTTTCTTT.

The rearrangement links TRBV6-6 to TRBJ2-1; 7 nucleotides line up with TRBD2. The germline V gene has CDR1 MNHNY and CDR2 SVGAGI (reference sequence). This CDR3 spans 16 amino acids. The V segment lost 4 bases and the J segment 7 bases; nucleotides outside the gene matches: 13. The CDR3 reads CASSFREGQAGNEQFF. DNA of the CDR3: TGTGCCAGCAGTTTCCGAGAGGGCCAAGCGGGGAATGAGCAGTTCTTC.

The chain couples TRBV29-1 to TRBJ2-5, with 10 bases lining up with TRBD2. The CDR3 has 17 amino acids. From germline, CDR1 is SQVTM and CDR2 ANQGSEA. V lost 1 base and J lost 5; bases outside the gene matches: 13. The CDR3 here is CSVEGLAGGKSWETQYF. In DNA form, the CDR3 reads TGCAGCGTTGAAGGATTAGCGGGAGGAAAGTCTTGGGAGACCCAGTACTTC.

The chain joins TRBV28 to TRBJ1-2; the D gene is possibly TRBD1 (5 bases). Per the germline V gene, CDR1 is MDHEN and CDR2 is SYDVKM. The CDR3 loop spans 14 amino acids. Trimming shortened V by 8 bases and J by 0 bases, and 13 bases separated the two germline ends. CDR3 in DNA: TGTGCCAGCCTCCCGGGGGGAACTAACTATGGCTACACCTTC. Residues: CASLPGGTNYGYTF.

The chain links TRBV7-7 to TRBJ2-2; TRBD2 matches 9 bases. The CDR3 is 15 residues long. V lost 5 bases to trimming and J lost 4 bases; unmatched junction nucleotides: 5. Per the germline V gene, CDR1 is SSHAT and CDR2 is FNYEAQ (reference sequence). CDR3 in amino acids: CASSQAGGPTGELFF. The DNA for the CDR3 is TGTGCCAGCAGCCAAGCGGGAGGACCCACCGGGGAGCTGTTTTTT.

The CDR3 DNA follows: TGTGCCAGCAGTATCAAGCGGGACACAGATACGCAGTATTTT. Translating gives CASSIKRDTDTQYF. V and J are TRBV6-4 and TRBJ2-3; the match to TRBD2 covers 7 bases. V trimming: 5 bases; J trimming: 2 bases; junction bases outside the gene matches: 4. Germline V gives CDR1 MRHNA, CDR2 SNTAGT. The CDR3 loop spans 14 amino acids.

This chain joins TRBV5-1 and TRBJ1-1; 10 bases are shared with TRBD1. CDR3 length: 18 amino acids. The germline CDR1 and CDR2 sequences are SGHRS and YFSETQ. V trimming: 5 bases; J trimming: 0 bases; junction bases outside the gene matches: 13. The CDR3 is CASRPLTGGTILNTEAFF. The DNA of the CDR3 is TGCGCCAGCAGACCCTTGACAGGGGGCACAATCTTGAACACTGAAGCTTTCTTT.

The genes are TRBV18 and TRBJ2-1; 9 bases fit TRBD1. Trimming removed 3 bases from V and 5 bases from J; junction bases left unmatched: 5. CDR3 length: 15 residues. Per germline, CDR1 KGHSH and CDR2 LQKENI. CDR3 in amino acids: CASSPRTGDDNEQFF. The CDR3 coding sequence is TGTGCCAGCTCACCCCGGACAGGGGACGACAATGAGCAGTTCTTC.

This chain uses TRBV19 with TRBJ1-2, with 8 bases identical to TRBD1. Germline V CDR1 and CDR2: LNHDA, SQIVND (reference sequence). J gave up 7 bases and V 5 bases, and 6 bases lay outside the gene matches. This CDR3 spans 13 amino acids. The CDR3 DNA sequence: TGTGCCAGTAGTTTTCGACAGGGGATTGGCTACACCTTC. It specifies CASSFRQGIGYTF.

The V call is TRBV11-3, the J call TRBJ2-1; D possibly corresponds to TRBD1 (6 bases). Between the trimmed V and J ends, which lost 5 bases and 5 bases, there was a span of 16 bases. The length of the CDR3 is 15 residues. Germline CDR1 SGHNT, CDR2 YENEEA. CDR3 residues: CASSNRDGPDNEQFF. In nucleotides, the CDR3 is TGTGCCAGCAGCAACAGGGACGGGCCGGACAATGAGCAGTTCTTC.

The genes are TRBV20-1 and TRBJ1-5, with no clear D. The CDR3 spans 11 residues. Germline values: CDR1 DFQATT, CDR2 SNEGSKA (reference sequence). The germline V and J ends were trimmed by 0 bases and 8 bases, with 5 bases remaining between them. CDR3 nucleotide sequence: TGCAGTGCTAGAGAGGGAGAGCCCCAGCATTTT. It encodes CSAREGEPQHF.

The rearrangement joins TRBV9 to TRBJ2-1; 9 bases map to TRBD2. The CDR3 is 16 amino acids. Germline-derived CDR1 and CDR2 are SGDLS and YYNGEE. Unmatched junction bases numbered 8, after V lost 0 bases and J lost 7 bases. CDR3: CASSVDIAGVGNEQFF. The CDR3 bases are TGTGCCAGCAGCGTAGATATAGCGGGAGTTGGTAATGAGCAGTTCTTC.